Sequencing of this TCR beta chain was carried out in a study of identifying expanded T cells in peripheral blood. CDR3 length equals 14 residues. V lost 4 bases and J 4 bases, leaving 12 bases between the germline ends. Per germline, CDR1 SGDLS and CDR2 YYNGEE. Libraries were prepared by immunoSEQ multiplex PCR; TCRdb keeps only in-frame clonotypes and omits some of them. The sample has 75,000 to 90,000 clones, over 85% seen once. The TCR was taken from a person between 18 and 69 years old in good health. Sequencing used blood. This rearrangement joins TRBV9 to TRBJ1-3; D is uncertain. CDR3 sequence reads: CASSSLELGNTIYF. The CDR3 bases are TGTGCCAGCAGCTCCCTCGAGTTGGGAAACACCATATATTTT.